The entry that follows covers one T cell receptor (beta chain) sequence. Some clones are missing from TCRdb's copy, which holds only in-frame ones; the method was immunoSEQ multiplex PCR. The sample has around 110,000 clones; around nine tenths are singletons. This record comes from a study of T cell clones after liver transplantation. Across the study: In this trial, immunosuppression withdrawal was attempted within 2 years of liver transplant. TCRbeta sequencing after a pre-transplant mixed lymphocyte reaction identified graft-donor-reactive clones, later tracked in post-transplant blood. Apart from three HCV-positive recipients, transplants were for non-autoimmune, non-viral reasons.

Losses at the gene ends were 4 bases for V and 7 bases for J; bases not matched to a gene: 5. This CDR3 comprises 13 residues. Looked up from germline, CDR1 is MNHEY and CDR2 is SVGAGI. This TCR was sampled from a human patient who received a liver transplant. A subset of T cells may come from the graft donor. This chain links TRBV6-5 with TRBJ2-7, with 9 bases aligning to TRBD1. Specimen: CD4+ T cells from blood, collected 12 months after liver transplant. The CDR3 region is CASSSRDREEQYF. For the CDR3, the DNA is TGTGCCAGCAGTTCCAGGGACAGGGAAGAGCAGTACTTC.